The 28 T cell receptor beta chains in this list originate from one sample, sequenced in a study of blood T cell repertoires in COVID-19. Sequenced by immunoSEQ multiplex PCR; TCRdb stores in-frame clones only, minus some. The table records 150,000 to 200,000 clones, around 80% of them present only once. The sequencing input was PBMCs or T cells enriched from blood (not recorded which). Source of these receptors: a man between 45 and 60 years old who had recovered from COVID-19.

The chain has TRBV5-1 and TRBJ2-1; 12 nucleotides align to TRBD2. Germline assignment: CDR1 SGHRS and CDR2 YFSETQ. The CDR3 has 18 amino acids. V shed 4 bases and J 4 bases; nucleotides not matched to a gene: 12. CDR3 residues: CASSDRLAGAHFYNEQFF. As DNA, the CDR3 is TGCGCCAGCAGCGATAGACTAGCGGGGGCCCACTTTTACAATGAGCAGTTCTTC.

The rearrangement uses TRBV5-4 and TRBJ1-6; possible D gene TRBD1, 5 bases. Germline loops: CDR1 SGHNT, CDR2 YYREEE (reference sequence). Between the trimmed V and J ends, which lost 5 bases and 8 bases, there was a span of 14 bases. The CDR3 has 14 amino acids. The CDR3 loop reads CASSSRPRDSPLHF. CDR3 sequence (DNA): TGTGCCAGCAGTTCTCGCCCCAGGGATTCACCCCTCCACTTT.

This sequence joins TRBV7-9 and TRBJ1-1, with unresolved D. V lost 1 base to trimming and J lost 1 base, with 13 bases between them. Looked up from germline, CDR1 is SEHNR and CDR2 is FQNEAQ (reference sequence). The CDR3 is made up of 16 amino acids. The CDR3 DNA reads as TGTGCCAGCAGCTTAGGACGGGGTGGAAAGAACACTGAAGCTTTCTTT. Translating gives CASSLGRGGKNTEAFF.

The chain combines TRBV27 with TRBJ1-1; 9 nucleotides match TRBD1. Unmatched junction bases numbered 11, after V lost 5 bases and J lost 4 bases. The germline V gene has CDR1 MNHEY and CDR2 SMNVEV (reference sequence). CDR3 length: 16 residues. The CDR3 loop is CASSTPRGQGGTEAFF. Here the CDR3 DNA reads TGTGCCAGCAGTACCCCGCGGGGACAGGGAGGCACTGAAGCTTTCTTT.

In this sample, this clone turned up a few times. V usage is TRBV5-5 and J usage is TRBJ2-2; 8 bases line up with TRBD1. Germline CDR1 reads SGHKS; CDR2 reads YYEKEE (reference sequence). The CDR3 is 15 residues long. J gave up 5 bases and V 2 bases, and 5 bases lay outside the gene matches. CDR3 nucleotides: TGTGCCAGCAGCTTTCAGGGGGCGTCGACCGGGGAGCTGTTTTTT. Translation gives CASSFQGASTGELFF.

This chain uses TRBV5-1 with TRBJ1-2, with TRBD1 matching 7 bases. Germline trimming cut 0 bases from V and 4 bases from J; bases unmatched to any gene: 6. Germline CDR1 and CDR2: SGHRS and YFSETQ. The CDR3 is 15 amino acids. The CDR3 DNA is TGCGCCAGCAGCTTGGAGGGGGCTAAAAGCTATGGCTACACCTTC. Protein product: CASSLEGAKSYGYTF.

V gene TRBV6-5 combines with J gene TRBJ2-1; 7 bases match TRBD2. The CDR3 runs to 14 residues. Losses at the gene ends were 3 bases for V and 7 bases for J; bases not matched to a gene: 6. Germline V lookup: CDR1 MNHEY, CDR2 SVGAGI. In DNA, the CDR3 is TGTGCCAGCAGTTATAGTCTAGCGGAAAATGAGCAGTTCTTC. Amino acids: CASSYSLAENEQFF.

The chain carries TRBV5-6 and TRBJ2-7; the D is unclear. The CDR3 totals 13 residues. Trimming removed 2 bases at V and 3 bases at J, with 9 bases between. Germline assignment: CDR1 SGHDT and CDR2 YYEEEE. The CDR3 sequence is CASSFAYYYEQYF. The DNA for the CDR3 is TGTGCCAGCAGCTTCGCATACTACTACGAGCAGTACTTC.

The chain employs TRBV2 and TRBJ1-6; the D is unclear. Trimming removed 8 bases at V and 9 bases at J, with 17 bases between. Germline V gene data show CDR1 as SNHLY and CDR2 as FYNNEI. CDR3 size: 14 residues. CDR3: CASGIEGGISPLHF. The CDR3 nucleotides read TGTGCCAGCGGCATTGAGGGCGGCATTTCACCCCTCCACTTT.

The chain employs TRBV18 and TRBJ2-7, with 12 bases lining up with TRBD1. Losses at the gene ends were 3 bases for V and 2 bases for J; bases not matched to a gene: 11. This CDR3 spans 18 amino acids. Germline lookup yields CDR1 KGHSH and CDR2 LQKENI. The CDR3 sequence is CASSPRPGQGAVPYEQYF. For the CDR3, the DNA is TGTGCCAGCTCACCGCGGCCGGGACAGGGGGCTGTCCCCTACGAGCAGTACTTC.

The genes are TRBV11-2 and TRBJ2-7, with TRBD2 as a possible D gene (6 bases). V lost 3 bases to trimming and J lost 2 bases, with 11 bases between them. This CDR3 contains 14 residues. In germline, CDR1 is SGHAT, CDR2 FQNNGV. CDR3 sequence: CASSFAGGAYEQYF. CDR3 DNA sequence: TGTGCCAGCAGCTTCGCTGGAGGGGCCTACGAGCAGTACTTC.

The chain is built from TRBV3-1 (or the pseudogene TRBV3-2) and TRBJ2-7, with D possibly being TRBD1 (6 bases). This CDR3 is 12 amino acids long. Trimming removed 1 base at V and 11 bases at J, with 12 bases between. Per germline, CDR1 LGHDT and CDR2 YNNKEL (reference sequence). CDR3 sequence (DNA): TGTGCCAGCAGCCAAGGGCCCGAGGGGGAGTACTTC. Amino acids: CASSQGPEGEYF.

The V gene is TRBV9, the J gene TRBJ2-3, with 9 bases lining up with TRBD2. Germline CDR1 is SGDLS and CDR2 is YYNGEE. This CDR3 has 14 amino acids. The V gene end was trimmed by 3 bases and the J gene end by 2 bases; junction bases not matched to a gene: 1. In DNA form, the CDR3 reads TGTGCCAGCAGCGAGCGGGGGGTCACAGATACGCAGTATTTT. Translating gives CASSERGVTDTQYF.

This clone was counted a single time. The chain carries TRBV6-5 and TRBJ2-3; 8 bases line up with TRBD1. CDR3 length: 16 amino acids. V trimming: 4 bases; J trimming: 2 bases; junction bases outside the gene matches: 8. The germline gives CDR1 MNHEY, CDR2 SVGAGI. Here the CDR3 reads CASSSHRDRFTDTQYF. As DNA, the CDR3 is TGTGCCAGCAGTTCTCACCGGGACAGGTTCACAGATACGCAGTATTTT.

This rearrangement joins TRBV11-3 to TRBJ2-7; D is perhaps TRBD2 (7 bases). Between the trimmed V and J ends, which lost 5 bases and 3 bases, there was a span of 14 bases. The CDR3 is 14 amino acids. Per germline, CDR1 SGHNT and CDR2 YENEEA. CDR3 bases: TGTGCCAGCAGCCCCCAGGGGAGGGACTACGAGCAGTACTTC. Its translation: CASSPQGRDYEQYF.

The chain uses TRBV10-1 and TRBJ2-1, with 7 bases aligning to TRBD1. The CDR3 consists of 16 residues. Germline V CDR1 and CDR2: WNHNN, SYGVQD (reference sequence). V trimming: 0 bases; J trimming: 2 bases; junction bases outside the gene matches: 4. CDR3: CASSESKGAAYNEQFF. The CDR3 region has the DNA TGCGCCAGCAGTGAGTCGAAGGGGGCCGCCTACAATGAGCAGTTCTTC.

This clone was observed a few times. The chain joins TRBV10-3 to TRBJ1-5, with D possibly matching TRBD1 (6 bases). The CDR3 runs to 15 residues. V was clipped by 2 bases and J by 3 bases, with 11 bases between them. Germline CDR1 is ENHRY and CDR2 is SYGVKD. CDR3 region: CAISERQAINQPQHF. CDR3 DNA sequence: TGTGCCATCAGTGAGCGACAGGCAATCAATCAGCCCCAGCATTTT.

This clone was seen a single time. The chain combines TRBV5-1 with TRBJ1-1; tentatively, D is TRBD1 (5 bases). The CDR3 contains 14 residues. V was trimmed by 4 bases and J by 5 bases, leaving 15 bases between them. Per germline, CDR1 SGHRS and CDR2 YFSETQ. The CDR3 region is CASSPAVGGTEAFF. The CDR3 DNA is TGCGCCAGCAGCCCAGCGGTCGGGGGGACTGAAGCTTTCTTT.

This chain connects TRBV12-5 to TRBJ1-2; tentative D call: TRBD1 (6 bases). Trimming shortened V by 5 bases and J by 0 bases, and 13 bases separated the two germline ends. In germline, CDR1 is LGHNT, CDR2 FRNRAP. This CDR3 is built from 15 residues. CDR3 protein: CASGVTGQPNYGYTF. CDR3 DNA sequence: TGTGCTAGTGGTGTCACAGGGCAGCCTAACTATGGCTACACCTTC.

The rearrangement uses TRBV6-2 or TRBV6-3 and TRBJ2-7; the D gene is possibly TRBD2 (6 bases). CDR3 length: 16 amino acids. V lost 0 bases to trimming and J lost 3 bases, with 15 bases between them. In germline, CDR1 is MNHEY, CDR2 SVGEGT. CDR3 sequence reads: CASSYSIGGELYEQYF. The CDR3, as DNA: TGTGCCAGCAGTTACTCGATCGGCGGGGAACTCTACGAGCAGTACTTC.

The chain combines TRBV18 with TRBJ1-1, with a weak D call TRBD1 (6 bases). Germline CDR1 reads KGHSH; CDR2 reads LQKENI. Deletions cut 8 bases from V and 1 base from J, with 11 bases between. There are 13 residues in the CDR3. The CDR3 region is CASTTTGNTEAFF. The CDR3 DNA reads TGTGCCAGCACAACGACAGGGAACACTGAAGCTTTCTTT.

The V call is TRBV5-1, the J call TRBJ2-3, with 8 nucleotides matching TRBD1. This CDR3 contains 15 residues. CDR1 is SGHRS, CDR2 YFSETQ, per germline. V shed 0 bases, J shed 1 base, and the junction held 1 base outside the gene matches. The DNA for the CDR3 is TGCGCCAGCAGCTTGGAGGGACAGGGCACAGATACGCAGTATTTT. Translation gives CASSLEGQGTDTQYF.

V usage is TRBV25-1 and J usage is TRBJ1-2; D gene unclear. This CDR3 is built from 14 residues. Germline CDR1 reads MGHDK; CDR2 reads SYGVNS. With 0 bases removed from V and 1 base from J, the gap between germline ends came to 6 bases. Here the CDR3 reads CASSEYTDNYGYTF. The CDR3 nucleotides are TGTGCCAGCAGTGAATATACAGATAACTATGGCTACACCTTC.

The CDR3 bases are TGTGCCAGTAGTATACGGGGATCGGCTGGAAACACCATATATTTT. Its protein is CASSIRGSAGNTIYF. The chain recombines TRBV19 with TRBJ1-3; the D is unclear. Germline loops: CDR1 LNHDA, CDR2 SQIVND (reference sequence). This CDR3 is built from 15 residues. V was trimmed by 2 bases and J by 2 bases, leaving 10 bases between them.

This chain connects TRBV3-1 (or the pseudogene TRBV3-2) to TRBJ2-5; the D gene is possibly TRBD2 (6 bases). Germline CDR1 reads LGHDT; CDR2 reads YNNKEL (reference sequence). V was trimmed by 4 bases and J by 5 bases, leaving 17 bases between them. The length of the CDR3 is 15 residues. DNA of the CDR3: TGTGCCAGCAGCCGCAGCTCGGGGGTGGGGGAGACCCAGTACTTC. Translating it yields CASSRSSGVGETQYF.

This rearrangement joins TRBV7-3 to TRBJ2-2; no reliable D call. This CDR3 region has 14 residues. Per the germline V gene, CDR1 is SGHTA and CDR2 is FQGTGA. Trimming took off 8 bases at V and 0 bases at J, with 10 bases between the two ends. Written as DNA, the CDR3 is TGTGCCAGCGCTGCGAACGCGAACACCGGGGAGCTGTTTTTT. Protein product: CASAANANTGELFF.

This clone was detected a few times. The chain joins TRBV18 to TRBJ2-5, with D maybe TRBD2 (6 bases). V was clipped by 3 bases and J by 5 bases, with 10 bases between them. From germline, CDR1 is KGHSH and CDR2 LQKENI. The CDR3 is 13 residues long. The CDR3 DNA reads TGTGCCAGCTCACCCCTAGCGATGGAGACCCAGTACTTC. This translates into CASSPLAMETQYF.

The chain carries TRBV7-8 and TRBJ2-1; TRBD2 is a possible D gene (5 bases). In germline, CDR1 is SGHVS, CDR2 FQNEAQ. CDR3 length equals 14 residues. The V end was cut by 7 bases, the J end by 0 bases, with 10 bases between. The DNA of the CDR3 is TGTGCCAGCACCGGGGAAAGCTCCTACAATGAGCAGTTCTTC. Translated, it gives CASTGESSYNEQFF. The entire variable domain, with the rest obtained from reference TRBV7-8 and TRBJ2-1, is as follows: GAGVSQSPRYKVAKRGQDVALRCDPISGHVSLFWYQQALGQGPEFLTYFQNEAQLDKSGLPSDRFFAERPEGSVSTLKIQRTQQEDSAVYLCASTGESSYNEQFFGPGTRLTVL.